This entry lists 22 T cell receptor beta chains sequenced from one sample in a study of CD8 T cells in Susac syndrome. Reverse transcription of 0.5 to 1 ug RNA was carried out with random hexamers. TCRdb reanalysed the immunoSEQ multiplex PCR reads using MiXCR and keeps one entry per CDR3 protein. The sample consists of about 66,000 distinct CDR3 sequences, around 95% of them appearing once. The sample was CD8+ T cells from PBMCs. These receptor sequences come from a human donor with multiple sclerosis.

This CDR3 reads CASSSDSGSLHEQFF. The CDR3 coding sequence is TGTGCCAGCAGTTCCGATAGCGGGAGTTTGCATGAGCAGTTCTTC. The chain is built from TRBV7-9 and TRBJ2-1; 9 nucleotides line up with TRBD2. Germline V gene lookup returns CDR1 SEHNR and CDR2 FQNEAQ (reference sequence). With V trimmed by 6 bases and J by 8 bases, 11 bases remained unmatched. The CDR3 sequence is 15 residues long.

The rearrangement links TRBV18 to TRBJ1-5; D gene unclear. CDR3 size: 15 residues. V gave up 2 bases and J gave up 3 bases, with 11 bases separating them. CDR1 and CDR2 from the germline V gene are KGHSH and LQKENI. The CDR3, as DNA: TGTGCCAGCTCACCATCCCCGGGGTACAATCAGCCCCAGCATTTT. It yields the protein CASSPSPGYNQPQHF.

The gene calls are TRBV20-1 and TRBJ2-7; D perhaps matches TRBD1 (5 bases). This CDR3 comprises 14 residues. Germline V gene lookup returns CDR1 DFQATT and CDR2 SNEGSKA (reference sequence). V was pared by 0 bases and J by 4 bases, with 13 bases between. The CDR3 bases are TGCAGTGCTAGAGATACAGGCCTCGAGTACGAGCAGTACTTC. Protein sequence: CSARDTGLEYEQYF.

The chain uses TRBV7-6 and TRBJ1-2; D is unresolved. V lost 5 bases, J lost 4 bases, and 14 bases lay in between. Germline V gene sequence: CDR1 SGHVS, CDR2 FNYEAQ. CDR3 length equals 14 residues. The CDR3 here is CASSPGPGSYGYTF. The CDR3 DNA reads as TGTGCCAGCAGCCCAGGCCCGGGGAGCTATGGCTACACCTTC.

J is TRBJ1-2 and V is TRBV20-1; 8 bases map to TRBD1. The CDR3 has 15 amino acids. V trimming: 7 bases; J trimming: 8 bases; junction bases outside the gene matches: 18. The V gene's germline CDR1 is DFQATT and CDR2 SNEGSKA (reference sequence). The CDR3 region has the DNA TGCAGTGACCTACTATCCACAGGGGGGGTAGAGGGCTACACCTTC. Residues: CSDLLSTGGVEGYTF.

This sequence joins TRBV14 and TRBJ2-5, with D maybe TRBD2 (5 bases). This CDR3 region has 16 residues. Germline-derived CDR1 and CDR2 are SGHDN and FVKESK. Trimming took off 1 base at V and 0 bases at J, with 12 bases between the two ends. The chain's CDR3 is CASSQASTAYQETQYF. Written as DNA, the CDR3 is TGTGCCAGCAGCCAAGCTAGCACAGCCTACCAAGAGACCCAGTACTTC.

In DNA, the CDR3 is TGCAGCGTTGAAAAGGAGGCAGAGTATGGCTACACCTTC. Protein product: CSVEKEAEYGYTF. The V call is TRBV29-1, the J call TRBJ1-2; no clear D gene. CDR1 and CDR2 (germline): SQVTM, ANQGSEA. CDR3 length: 13 amino acids. V was clipped by 2 bases and J by 5 bases, with 12 bases between them.

The chain carries TRBV20-1 and TRBJ1-1, with TRBD1 matching 9 bases. The V and J ends lost 4 bases and 0 bases, in that order; junction bases with no gene match: 15. Germline V gene lookup returns CDR1 DFQATT and CDR2 SNEGSKA (reference sequence). The CDR3 covers 18 residues. CDR3 loop: CSATRPGQGGFMNTEAFF. The CDR3 DNA is TGCAGTGCTACCCGACCGGGACAGGGAGGCTTCATGAACACTGAAGCTTTCTTT.

V and J are TRBV7-9 and TRBJ2-2; D may correspond to TRBD1 or TRBD2 (5 bases each). From germline, CDR1 is SEHNR and CDR2 FQNEAQ (reference sequence). V lost 4 bases to trimming and J lost 9 bases, with 15 bases between them. The CDR3 loop spans 14 amino acids. In DNA, the CDR3 is TGTGCCAGCAGCTCCGGGACGCGTCATCGGGAGCTGTTTTTT. Residues: CASSSGTRHRELFF.

This clonotype was counted a single time. This chain joins TRBV2 and TRBJ2-7, with 11 nucleotides matching TRBD2. Germline CDR1 reads SNHLY; CDR2 reads FYNNEI. V was pared by 7 bases and J by 4 bases, with 21 bases of the junction left unmatched. The CDR3 consists of 19 residues. In DNA form, the CDR3 reads TGTGCCAGCAACTTGGGACTAGCGGATACGAGGGGAGTTGGGTACGAGCAGTACTTC. Amino acid sequence: CASNLGLADTRGVGYEQYF.

This chain uses TRBV11-3 with TRBJ2-7; 10 bases line up with TRBD2. Trimming cost V 5 bases and J 2 bases; bases outside gene matches: 6. CDR1 is SGHNT and CDR2 is YENEEA in the germline V gene. The CDR3 length is 15 residues. The CDR3 bases are TGTGCCAGCAGCAGAGGGACTAGCGATGCCTACGAGCAGTACTTC. Encoded protein: CASSRGTSDAYEQYF.

The V gene is TRBV23-1, the J gene TRBJ2-4, with a weak D call TRBD1 (5 bases). TRBV23-1 is labeled an ORF, and its function is uncertain. Trimming pared 1 base from V and 4 bases from J, leaving 14 bases between. This CDR3 region has 16 residues. The chain's CDR3 is CASSQFGLQDKNIQYF. The CDR3 DNA is TGCGCCAGCAGTCAATTCGGGTTACAGGATAAAAACATTCAGTACTTC.

This chain connects TRBV28 to TRBJ1-4, with D uncertain. The CDR3 extends over 13 amino acids. Germline V CDR1 and CDR2: MDHEN, SYDVKM. V was clipped by 2 bases and J by 6 bases, with 7 bases between them. The CDR3, as DNA: TGTGCCAGCAGTTTAAACAGCGATGAAAAACTGTTTTTT. Translation gives CASSLNSDEKLFF. Drawing the rest from reference TRBV28 and TRBJ1-4, the complete variable domain is DVKVTQSSRYLVKRTGEKVFLECVQDMDHENMFWYRQDPGLGLRLIYFSYDVKMKEKGDIPEGYSVSREKKERFSLILESASTNQTSMYLCASSLNSDEKLFFGSGTQLSVL.

The chain joins TRBV5-4 to TRBJ2-5, with TRBD2 matching 10 bases. The CDR3 totals 18 residues. The V gene end was trimmed by 0 bases and the J gene end by 5 bases; junction bases not matched to a gene: 13. The V gene's germline CDR1 is SGHNT and CDR2 YYREEE (reference sequence). CDR3: CASSLGGSGGSGGETQYF. The CDR3 DNA reads TGTGCCAGCAGCTTGGGCGGTAGCGGGGGGTCCGGAGGGGAGACCCAGTACTTC.

The CDR3 sequence: CASSVAGDYGYTF. For the CDR3, the DNA is TGTGCCAGCAGTGTCGCAGGGGACTATGGCTACACCTTC. This chain joins TRBV2 and TRBJ1-2; weak D call: TRBD1 (6 bases). The CDR3 totals 13 residues. Looked up from germline, CDR1 is SNHLY and CDR2 is FYNNEI. Trimming took 4 bases from V and 3 from J, leaving 9 bases between them.

V gene TRBV9 combines with J gene TRBJ1-4; 7 bases map to TRBD1. This CDR3 has 15 amino acids. Trimming at V came to 0 bases and at J to 4 bases, leaving 3 bases not matched to a gene. Germline assignment: CDR1 SGDLS and CDR2 YYNGEE. The CDR3 region has the DNA TGTGCCAGCAGCGTAGGGGGACAGATTAATGAAAAACTGTTTTTT. It yields the protein CASSVGGQINEKLFF.

J is TRBJ2-7 and V is TRBV6-5; the D gene is possibly TRBD2 (6 bases). The ends were cut back, 6 bases at V and 4 bases at J, with 19 bases in the middle. The CDR3 runs to 15 residues. Germline CDR1 MNHEY, CDR2 SVGAGI. The CDR3 DNA reads TGTGCCAGCAGAGGAACCCGGGACTGGATGTACGAGCAGTACTTC. Protein: CASRGTRDWMYEQYF.

The rearrangement uses TRBV5-1 and TRBJ1-1, with a weak D call TRBD1 (5 bases). The CDR3 spans 11 residues. The V and J ends lost 1 base and 8 bases respectively, with 6 bases between them. CDR1 is SGHRS, CDR2 YFSETQ, per germline. The CDR3 reads CASSLTGEAFF. DNA of the CDR3: TGCGCCAGCAGCTTGACAGGAGAAGCTTTCTTT.

V and J are TRBV3-1 and TRBJ2-2; perhaps TRBD1 as D (6 bases). V shed 0 bases and J shed 7 bases, with 18 bases lying between them. Per germline, CDR1 LGHDT and CDR2 YNNKEL (reference sequence). The CDR3 is made up of 17 amino acids. CDR3 residues: CASSQDLNGDIDGELFF. The CDR3 nucleotides are TGTGCCAGCAGCCAAGACCTTAACGGGGACATAGACGGGGAGCTGTTTTTT.

This clonotype was seen a handful of times. The chain combines TRBV2 with TRBJ2-7, with 10 bases fitting TRBD1. Germline-derived CDR1 and CDR2 are SNHLY and FYNNEI. J lost 3 bases, V lost 6 bases, and 5 bases had no gene match. The CDR3 has 14 residues. CDR3 protein: CASSSRDRGYEQYF. CDR3 coding DNA: TGTGCCAGCAGCTCCCGGGACAGGGGCTACGAGCAGTACTTC.

V usage is TRBV27 and J usage is TRBJ2-1, with unresolved D. V lost 5 bases, J lost 5 bases, and 10 bases lay in between. CDR1 MNHEY and CDR2 SMNVEV come from the germline V gene (reference sequence). The CDR3 extends over 13 amino acids. In DNA, the CDR3 is TGTGCCAGCAGTCCCGGGTCTGACAATGAGCAGTTCTTC. This translates into CASSPGSDNEQFF.

The chain uses TRBV9 and TRBJ1-5; the D is unclear. The V end was cut by 0 bases, the J end by 6 bases, with 10 bases between. The CDR3 runs to 14 residues. The V gene's germline CDR1 is SGDLS and CDR2 YYNGEE. CDR3 protein: CASSVDAIGQPQHF. The DNA for the CDR3 is TGTGCCAGCAGCGTAGACGCCATAGGTCAGCCCCAGCATTTT.